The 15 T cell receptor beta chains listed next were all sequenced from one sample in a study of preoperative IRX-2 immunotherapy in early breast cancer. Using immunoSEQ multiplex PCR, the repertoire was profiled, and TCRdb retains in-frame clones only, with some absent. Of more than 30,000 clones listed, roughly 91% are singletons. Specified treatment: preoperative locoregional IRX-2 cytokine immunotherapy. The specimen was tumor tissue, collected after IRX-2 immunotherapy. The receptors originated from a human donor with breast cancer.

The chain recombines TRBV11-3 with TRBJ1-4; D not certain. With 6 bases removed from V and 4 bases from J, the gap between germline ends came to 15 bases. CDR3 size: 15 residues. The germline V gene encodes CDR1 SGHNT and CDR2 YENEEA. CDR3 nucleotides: TGTGCCAGCAGTTCGCAAGGGCAAGTTAATGAAAAACTGTTTTTT. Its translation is CASSSQGQVNEKLFF.

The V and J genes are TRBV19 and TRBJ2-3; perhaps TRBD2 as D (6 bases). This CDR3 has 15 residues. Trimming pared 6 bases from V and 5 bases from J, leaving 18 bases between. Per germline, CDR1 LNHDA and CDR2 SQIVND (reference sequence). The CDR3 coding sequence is TGTGCCAGTAGAGGTCGGAGGGCCGGGGGAGATACGCAGTATTTT. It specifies CASRGRRAGGDTQYF.

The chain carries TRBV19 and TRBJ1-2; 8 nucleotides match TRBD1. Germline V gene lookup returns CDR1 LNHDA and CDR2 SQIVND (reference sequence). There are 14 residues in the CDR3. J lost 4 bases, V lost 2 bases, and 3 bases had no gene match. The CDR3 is CASSIQGAGYGYTF. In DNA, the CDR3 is TGTGCCAGTAGTATACAGGGGGCCGGCTATGGCTACACCTTC.

The CDR3: CASSYQGRGDTEAFF. CDR3 coding DNA: TGTGCCAGCAGTTACCAGGGGCGCGGGGACACTGAAGCTTTCTTT. The rearrangement joins TRBV6-8 to TRBJ1-1, with a weak D call TRBD1 (6 bases). The V end was cut by 2 bases, the J end by 3 bases, with 13 bases between. The CDR3 spans 15 residues. Looked up from germline, CDR1 is MNHGY and CDR2 is SAAAGT.

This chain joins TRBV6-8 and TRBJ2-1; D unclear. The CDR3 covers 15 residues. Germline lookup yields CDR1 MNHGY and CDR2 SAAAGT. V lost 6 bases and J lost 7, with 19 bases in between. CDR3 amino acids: CASSPYTVQGNEQFF. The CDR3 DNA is TGTGCCAGCAGCCCCTACACCGTACAAGGGAATGAGCAGTTCTTC.

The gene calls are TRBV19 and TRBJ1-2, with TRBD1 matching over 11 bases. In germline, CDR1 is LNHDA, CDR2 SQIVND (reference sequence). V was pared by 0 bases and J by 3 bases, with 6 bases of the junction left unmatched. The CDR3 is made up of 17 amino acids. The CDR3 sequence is CASSIDHRTGGDYGYTF. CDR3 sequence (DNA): TGTGCCAGTAGTATAGATCATAGGACAGGGGGCGACTATGGCTACACCTTC.

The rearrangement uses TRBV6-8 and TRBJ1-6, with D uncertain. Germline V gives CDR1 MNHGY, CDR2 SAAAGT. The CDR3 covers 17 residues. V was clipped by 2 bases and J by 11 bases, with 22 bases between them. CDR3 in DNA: TGTGCCAGCAGTTACCTCGTTGTGGTCAGTAAGGAAGCACCCCTCCACTTT. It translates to CASSYLVVVSKEAPLHF.

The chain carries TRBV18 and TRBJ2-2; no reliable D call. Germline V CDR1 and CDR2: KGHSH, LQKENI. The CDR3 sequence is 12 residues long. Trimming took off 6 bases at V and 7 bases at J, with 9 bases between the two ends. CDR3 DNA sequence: TGTGCCAGCTCCAAGATAAACGGGGAGCTGTTTTTT. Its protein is CASSKINGELFF.

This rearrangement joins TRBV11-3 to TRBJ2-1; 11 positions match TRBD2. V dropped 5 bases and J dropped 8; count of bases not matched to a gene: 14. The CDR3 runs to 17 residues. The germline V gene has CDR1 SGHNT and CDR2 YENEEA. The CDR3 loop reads CASSPQGLAGGRHEQFF. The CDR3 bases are TGTGCCAGCAGCCCGCAGGGGCTAGCGGGGGGTAGACATGAGCAGTTCTTC.

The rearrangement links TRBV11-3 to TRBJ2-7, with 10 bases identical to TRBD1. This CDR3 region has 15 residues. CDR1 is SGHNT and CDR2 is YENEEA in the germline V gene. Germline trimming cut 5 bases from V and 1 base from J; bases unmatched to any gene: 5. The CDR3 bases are TGTGCCAGCAGCAAAGGGACAGGGGTATCCTACGAGCAGTACTTC. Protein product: CASSKGTGVSYEQYF.

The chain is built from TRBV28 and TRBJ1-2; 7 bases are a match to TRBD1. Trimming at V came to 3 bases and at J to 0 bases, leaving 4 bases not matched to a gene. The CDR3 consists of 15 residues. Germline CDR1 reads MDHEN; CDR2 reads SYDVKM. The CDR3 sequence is CASSFLDRANYGYTF. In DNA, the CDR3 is TGTGCCAGCAGTTTCCTCGACAGGGCTAACTATGGCTACACCTTC.

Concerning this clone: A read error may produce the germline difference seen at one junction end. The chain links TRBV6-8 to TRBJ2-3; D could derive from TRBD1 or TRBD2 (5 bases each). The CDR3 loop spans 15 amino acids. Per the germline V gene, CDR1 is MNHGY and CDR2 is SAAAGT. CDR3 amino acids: CVSSDEGISTDTQYF. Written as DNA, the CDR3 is TGTGTCAGCAGTGACGAGGGGATAAGCACAGATACGCAGTATTTT.

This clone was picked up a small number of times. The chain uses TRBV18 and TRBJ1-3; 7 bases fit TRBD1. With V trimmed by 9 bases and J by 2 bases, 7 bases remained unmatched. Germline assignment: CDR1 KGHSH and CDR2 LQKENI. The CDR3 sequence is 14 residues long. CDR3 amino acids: CASTGQSAGNTIYF. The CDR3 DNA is TGTGCCAGTACGGGACAGTCCGCTGGAAACACCATATATTTT. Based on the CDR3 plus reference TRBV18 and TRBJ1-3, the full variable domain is NAGVMQNPRHLVRRRGQEARLRCSPMKGHSHVYWYRQLPEEGLKFMVYLQKENIIDESGMPKERFSAEFPKEGPSILRIQQVVRGDSAAYFCASTGQSAGNTIYFGEGSWLTVV.

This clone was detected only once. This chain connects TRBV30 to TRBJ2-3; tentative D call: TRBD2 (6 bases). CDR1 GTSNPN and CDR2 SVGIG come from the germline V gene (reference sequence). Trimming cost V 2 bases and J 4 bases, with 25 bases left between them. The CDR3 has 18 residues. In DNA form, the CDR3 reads TGTGCCTGGAGTCCCTTAAGCTCGGGACTCGCAGGTTCAGATACGCAGTATTTT. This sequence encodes CAWSPLSSGLAGSDTQYF.

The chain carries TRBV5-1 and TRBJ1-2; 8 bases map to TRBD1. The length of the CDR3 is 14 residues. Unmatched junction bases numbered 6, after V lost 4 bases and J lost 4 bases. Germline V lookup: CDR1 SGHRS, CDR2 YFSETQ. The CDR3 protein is CASSTDRGGYGYTF. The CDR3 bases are TGCGCCAGCAGCACTGACAGGGGCGGCTATGGCTACACCTTC.